The 3 T cell receptor beta chains listed next were all sequenced from one sample in a study of cytomegalovirus exposure and HLA in healthy donors. Vbeta (60) and Jbeta (13) primers were used in the PCR. Measured with immunoSEQ multiplex PCR; TCRdb has only the in-frame clones, and not every one. The sample holds 150,000 to 200,000 clones, around 82% seen once. The source material was PBMCs. Every receptor here comes from a woman aged 25 to 39 in good health and CMV-seropositive.

The chain has TRBV6-5 and TRBJ2-5, with D tentatively TRBD1 (5 bases). The J call may be wrong; the DNA end is better matched by TRBJ2-7. CDR1 is MNHEY, CDR2 SVGAGI, per germline. There are 13 residues in the CDR3. For the CDR3, the DNA is TGTGCCAGCAGTTACAGACAGTCCTACGAGCAGTACTTC. Amino acid sequence: CASSYRQSYEQYF.

This clone was seen a single time. V and J are TRBV6-7 and TRBJ2-5; no reliable D call. TRBV6-7 is reported as an ORF; its role is uncertain. Trimming pared 0 bases from V and 5 bases from J, leaving 10 bases between. This CDR3 has 14 amino acids. The CDR3 spells CASSYSRFRETQYF. As DNA, the CDR3 is TGTGCCAGCAGTTACTCGAGATTTCGGGAGACCCAGTACTTC.

The chain links TRBV28 to TRBJ2-3; weak D call: TRBD1 (6 bases). The CDR3 contains 16 residues. The V end was cut by 6 bases, the J end by 3 bases, with 19 bases between. Germline loops: CDR1 MDHEN, CDR2 SYDVKM. This CDR3 reads CASSPPWAGDTDTQYF. The CDR3 DNA follows: TGTGCCAGCAGCCCCCCCTGGGCAGGGGATACAGATACGCAGTATTTT. The whole variable domain, remainder taken from reference TRBV28 and TRBJ2-3, is DVKVTQSSRYLVKRTGEKVFLECVQDMDHENMFWYRQDPGLGLRLIYFSYDVKMKEKGDIPEGYSVSREKKERFSLILESASTNQTSMYLCASSPPWAGDTDTQYFGPGTRLTVL.